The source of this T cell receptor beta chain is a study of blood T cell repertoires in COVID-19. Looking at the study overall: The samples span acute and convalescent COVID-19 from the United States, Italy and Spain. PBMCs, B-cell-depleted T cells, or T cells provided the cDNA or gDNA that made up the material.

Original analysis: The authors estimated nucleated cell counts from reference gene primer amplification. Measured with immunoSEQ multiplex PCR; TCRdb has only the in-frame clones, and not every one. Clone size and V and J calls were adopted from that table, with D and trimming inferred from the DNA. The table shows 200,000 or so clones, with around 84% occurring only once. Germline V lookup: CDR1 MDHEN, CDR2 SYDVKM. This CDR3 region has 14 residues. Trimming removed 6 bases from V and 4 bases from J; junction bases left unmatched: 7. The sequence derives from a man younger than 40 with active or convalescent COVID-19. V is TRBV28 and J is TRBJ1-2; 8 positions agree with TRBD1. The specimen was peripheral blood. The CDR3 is CASRGGQAAYGYTF. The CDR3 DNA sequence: TGTGCCAGCAGGGGGGGACAGGCCGCCTATGGCTACACCTTC.